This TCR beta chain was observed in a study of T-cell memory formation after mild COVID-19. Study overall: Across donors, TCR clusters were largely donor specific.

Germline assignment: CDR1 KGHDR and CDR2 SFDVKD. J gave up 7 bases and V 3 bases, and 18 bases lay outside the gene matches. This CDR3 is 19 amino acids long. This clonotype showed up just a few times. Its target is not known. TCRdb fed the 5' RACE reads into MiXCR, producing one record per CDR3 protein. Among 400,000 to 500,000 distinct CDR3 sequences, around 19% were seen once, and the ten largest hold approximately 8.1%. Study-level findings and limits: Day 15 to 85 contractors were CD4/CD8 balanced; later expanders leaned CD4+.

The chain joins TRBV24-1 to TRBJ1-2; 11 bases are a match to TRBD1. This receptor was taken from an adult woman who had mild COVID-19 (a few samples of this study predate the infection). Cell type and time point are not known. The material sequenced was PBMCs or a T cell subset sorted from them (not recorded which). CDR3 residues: CATSDHQGQGAPEGSGYTF. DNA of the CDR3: TGTGCCACCAGTGATCACCAAGGACAGGGGGCCCCTGAGGGGTCTGGCTACACCTTC.